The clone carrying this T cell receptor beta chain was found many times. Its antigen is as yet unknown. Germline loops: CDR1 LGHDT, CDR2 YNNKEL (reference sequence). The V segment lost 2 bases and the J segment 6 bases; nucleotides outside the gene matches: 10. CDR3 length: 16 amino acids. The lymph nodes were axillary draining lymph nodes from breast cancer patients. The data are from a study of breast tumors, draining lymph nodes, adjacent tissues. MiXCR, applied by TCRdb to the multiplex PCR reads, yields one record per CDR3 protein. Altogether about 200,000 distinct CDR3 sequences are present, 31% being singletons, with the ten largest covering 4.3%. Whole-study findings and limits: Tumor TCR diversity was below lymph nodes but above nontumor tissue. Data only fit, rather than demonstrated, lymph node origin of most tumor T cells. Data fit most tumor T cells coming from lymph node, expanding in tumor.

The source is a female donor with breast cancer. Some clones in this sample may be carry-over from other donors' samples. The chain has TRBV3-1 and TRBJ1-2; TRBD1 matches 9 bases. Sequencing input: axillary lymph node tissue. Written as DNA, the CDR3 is TGTGCCAGCAGCCAAATGCGTCTGACAGGGGGAGATGGCTACACCTTC. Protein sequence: CASSQMRLTGGDGYTF.